The TCR beta chain under discussion was sequenced for a study of T-cell memory formation after mild COVID-19. The overall study: TCR clusters largely stayed donor specific.

TCRdb re-derived calls from the 5' RACE reads in MiXCR, one entry per CDR3 protein. The profile shows some 330,000 distinct CDR3 sequences, roughly 21% of them singletons. In its sample, this clonotype was seen many times. Its matching antigen is unknown. The CDR3 has 16 amino acids. The V end was cut by 1 base, the J end by 6 bases, with 16 bases between. Germline V gene data show CDR1 as SGHVS and CDR2 as FNYEAQ. Broader study findings: Clones that shrank (day 15 to 85) were balanced CD4/CD8, whereas later expanders leaned CD4+. Contracting CD8+ clones were enriched in EMRA, CD4+ mainly in CM and EM.

Sample: PBMCs or a T cell subset sorted from them (not recorded which). This sequence was found in an adult woman who had mild COVID-19 (a few samples of this study predate the infection). Cell type and time point are not known. The chain has TRBV7-6 and TRBJ2-1; D is possibly TRBD1 or TRBD2 (5 bases each). DNA for the CDR3: TGTGCCAGCAGCTTAGGTCCCGGTAGAGGGGTCAATGAGCAGTTCTTC. Its translation: CASSLGPGRGVNEQFF.